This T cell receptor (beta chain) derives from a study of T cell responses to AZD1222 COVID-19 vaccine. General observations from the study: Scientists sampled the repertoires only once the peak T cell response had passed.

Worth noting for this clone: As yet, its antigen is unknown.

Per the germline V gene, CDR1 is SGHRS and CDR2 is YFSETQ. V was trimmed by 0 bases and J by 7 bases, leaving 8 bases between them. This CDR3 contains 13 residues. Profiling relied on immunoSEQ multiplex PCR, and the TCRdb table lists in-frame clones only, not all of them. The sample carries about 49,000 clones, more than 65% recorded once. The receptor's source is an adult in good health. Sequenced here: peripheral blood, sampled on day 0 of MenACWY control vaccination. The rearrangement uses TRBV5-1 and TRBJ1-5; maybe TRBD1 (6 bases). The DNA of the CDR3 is TGCGCCAGCAGCTTGGAGGGGGGACAGCCCCAGCATTTT. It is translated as CASSLEGGQPQHF.